The 20 T cell receptor beta chains reported below all come from one sample, sequenced in a study of cytomegalovirus exposure and HLA in healthy donors. PCR involved 60 Vbeta and 13 Jbeta primers. Method: immunoSEQ multiplex PCR; TCRdb's copy keeps in-frame clones and lacks some. This sample has some 250,000 clones; about 80% occur once, and the top ten carry around 5.4%. The specimen sequenced was PBMCs. All receptors derive from a woman in her thirties or forties in good health and CMV-seropositive.

The V call is TRBV6-4, the J call TRBJ2-1, with 8 bases aligning to TRBD1. Trimming at V came to 2 bases and at J to 6 bases, leaving 6 bases not matched to a gene. Looked up from germline, CDR1 is MRHNA and CDR2 is SNTAGT. This CDR3 contains 15 residues. This chain's CDR3 is CASSDETGVSNEQFF. DNA for the CDR3: TGTGCCAGCAGTGACGAGACAGGGGTCTCCAATGAGCAGTTCTTC.

The rearrangement joins TRBV19 to TRBJ1-1; D gene uncertain. V lost 8 bases to trimming and J lost 4 bases, with 11 bases between them. The CDR3 has 12 amino acids. Germline loops: CDR1 LNHDA, CDR2 SQIVND (reference sequence). The CDR3 protein is CASAWGGTEAFF. DNA of the CDR3: TGTGCCAGTGCCTGGGGAGGCACTGAAGCTTTCTTT.

CDR3 DNA: TGCGCCAGCAGCTTGGCCTTCAGGGTTGGATATGGCTACACCTTC. Its protein is CASSLAFRVGYGYTF. The chain joins TRBV5-1 to TRBJ1-2, with D possibly being TRBD1 (5 bases). CDR3 length equals 15 residues. The ends were cut back, 0 bases at V and 5 bases at J, with 14 bases in the middle. The germline CDR1 and CDR2 sequences are SGHRS and YFSETQ.

The V gene is TRBV10-3, the J gene TRBJ1-4; the D gene is possibly TRBD1 (6 bases). CDR1 ENHRY and CDR2 SYGVKD come from the germline V gene. CDR3 length equals 14 residues. The V and J ends lost 11 bases and 8 bases respectively, with 21 bases between them. In DNA form, the CDR3 reads TGTGCCCCCCCGAGCCCGCAGGGGATGGAAAAACTGTTTTTT. This gives the protein CAPPSPQGMEKLFF.

The V and J genes are TRBV11-3 and TRBJ1-1; D unclear. V was shortened by 1 base and J by 3 bases, with 6 bases between the two germline ends. The CDR3 is 13 amino acids. From germline, CDR1 is SGHNT and CDR2 YENEEA. The CDR3 spells CASSLGGDTEAFF. The DNA for the CDR3 is TGTGCCAGCAGCTTAGGGGGAGACACTGAAGCTTTCTTT.

The V and J genes are TRBV7-9 and TRBJ1-2, with D possibly being TRBD1 (6 bases). Germline CDR1 is SEHNR and CDR2 is FQNEAQ (reference sequence). V lost 2 bases, J lost 2 bases, and 12 bases lay in between. This CDR3 has 15 amino acids. In nucleotides, the CDR3 is TGTGCCAGCAGCTTACAGCCTCAGGGGAACTATGGCTACACCTTC. This codes for CASSLQPQGNYGYTF.

The rearrangement links TRBV9 to TRBJ1-4, with a weak D call TRBD1 (6 bases). CDR3 size: 15 residues. Trimming pared 5 bases from V and 3 bases from J, leaving 14 bases between. CDR1 is SGDLS and CDR2 is YYNGEE in the germline V gene. The CDR3 DNA reads TGTGCCAGCAGTACAGGGTTAATGGCTAATGAAAAACTGTTTTTT. Amino acid sequence: CASSTGLMANEKLFF.

V is TRBV19 and J is TRBJ2-3, with 7 nucleotides matching TRBD1. Germline V gene data show CDR1 as LNHDA and CDR2 as SQIVND (reference sequence). This CDR3 contains 17 residues. The V gene end was trimmed by 6 bases and the J gene end by 0 bases; junction bases not matched to a gene: 12. The CDR3 bases are TGTGCCAGTAGACGACAGGGAACCACTCTCAGCACAGATACGCAGTATTTT. Translated: CASRRQGTTLSTDTQYF.

The chain combines TRBV30 with TRBJ2-7; TRBD1 matches at 9 bases. The trim removed 3 bases at V and 2 bases at J, leaving 5 bases unmatched. This CDR3 comprises 14 residues. Germline V CDR1 and CDR2: GTSNPN, SVGIG (reference sequence). This chain's CDR3 is CAWRGQGGAYEQYF. DNA of the CDR3: TGTGCCTGGAGGGGACAGGGTGGTGCCTACGAGCAGTACTTC.

The chain couples TRBV6-5 to TRBJ1-5; D remains ambiguous. This CDR3 contains 15 residues. Trimming removed 0 bases at V and 2 bases at J, with 8 bases between. The germline CDR1 and CDR2 sequences are MNHEY and SVGAGI. Here the CDR3 reads CASSYSRAGNQPQHF. DNA of the CDR3: TGTGCCAGCAGTTACTCGCGGGCCGGCAATCAGCCCCAGCATTTT.

This clone appeared a few times. The V and J genes are TRBV11-2 and TRBJ1-1, with D unresolved. CDR3 size: 14 residues. The germline V gene encodes CDR1 SGHAT and CDR2 FQNNGV. V gave up 1 base and J gave up 2 bases, with 8 bases separating them. CDR3 coding DNA: TGTGCCAGCAGCTTAGTCAGTTTTAACACTGAAGCTTTCTTT. This translates into CASSLVSFNTEAFF.

V usage is TRBV5-6 and J usage is TRBJ1-5; possibly TRBD1 for D (6 bases). This CDR3 spans 14 amino acids. The ends were cut back, 0 bases at V and 3 bases at J, with 7 bases in the middle. Germline V lookup: CDR1 SGHDT, CDR2 YYEEEE. The CDR3 DNA reads TGTGCCAGCAGCTTGGGGACAGTCAATCAGCCCCAGCATTTT. This sequence encodes CASSLGTVNQPQHF.

The chain links TRBV6-5 to TRBJ2-1; TRBD2 aligns across 9 bases. The ends lost 7 bases at V and 4 bases at J; junction bases unmatched: 8. The CDR3 runs to 15 residues. CDR1 and CDR2 (germline): MNHEY, SVGAGI. CDR3 sequence reads: CASTDPTSGYNEQFF. For the CDR3, the DNA is TGTGCCAGCACCGACCCGACTAGCGGTTACAATGAGCAGTTCTTC.

This chain joins TRBV7-2 and TRBJ2-3; 8 bases are a match to TRBD2. J gave up 0 bases and V 4 bases, and 12 bases lay outside the gene matches. From germline, CDR1 is SGHTA and CDR2 FQGNSA. The CDR3 totals 18 residues. As DNA, the CDR3 is TGTGCCAGCAGCTCCACAGCGGGAGTTCCCGCTAGCACAGATACGCAGTATTTT. Its translation is CASSSTAGVPASTDTQYF. The whole variable domain, filled in from reference TRBV7-2 and TRBJ2-3, reads GAGVSQSPSNKVTEKGKDVELRCDPISGHTALYWYRQSLGQGLEFLIYFQGNSAPDKSGLPSDRFSAERTGGSVSTLTIQRTQQEDSAVYLCASSSTAGVPASTDTQYFGPGTRLTVL.

The sample holds a few counts of this clone. One end of the junction is discordant with germline, which a read error may explain. The chain couples TRBV7-9 to TRBJ2-6; 8 bases match TRBD2. This CDR3 spans 16 amino acids. Looked up from germline, CDR1 is SEHNR and CDR2 is FQNEAQ (reference sequence). The CDR3 nucleotides are TGTTCCAGCAGCGGGGGCTATATCACTGGGGCCAACGTCCTGACTTTC. Translated, it gives CSSSGGYITGANVLTF. The full variable domain, completed using reference TRBV7-9 and TRBJ2-6, is DTGVSQNPRHKITKRGQNVTFRCDPISEHNRLYWYRQTLGQGPEFLTYFQNEAQLEKSRLLSDRFSAERPKGSFSTLEIQRTEQGDSAMYLCSSSGGYITGANVLTFGAGSRLTVL.

This clone has only a few counts. This rearrangement joins TRBV9 to TRBJ2-1; 8 nucleotides align to TRBD2. The germline V gene has CDR1 SGDLS and CDR2 YYNGEE. Trimming cost V 6 bases and J 4 bases; bases outside gene matches: 9. The CDR3 sequence is 15 residues long. The chain's CDR3 is CASTLGVAGYNEQFF. DNA of the CDR3: TGTGCCAGCACCCTCGGGGTAGCGGGGTACAATGAGCAGTTCTTC.

J is TRBJ2-1 and V is TRBV21-1; no DNA check was done on the table's D call, TRBD2. TRBV21-1 is a listed pseudogene. There are 18 residues in the CDR3. The CDR3 bases are TGTGCCAGCAGCATTGAGGGACTAGCGGGAGGGTACTACAATGAGCAGTTCTTC. Amino acid sequence: CASSIEGLAGGYYNEQFF.

This sequence joins TRBV25-1 and TRBJ1-3; possible D gene TRBD1, 6 bases. The germline V and J ends were trimmed by 2 bases and 4 bases, with 18 bases remaining between them. This CDR3 contains 17 residues. Germline CDR1 MGHDK, CDR2 SYGVNS. Here the CDR3 DNA reads TGTGCCAGCAGTGAACATGACGACAGGAGCCCAGGAAACACCATATATTTT. Translation: CASSEHDDRSPGNTIYF.

The genes are TRBV4-1 and TRBJ1-1; 7 bases match TRBD1. J lost 4 bases, V lost 0 bases, and 8 bases had no gene match. Germline-derived CDR1 and CDR2 are MGHRA and YSYEKL. CDR3 length: 16 residues. CDR3 amino acids: CASSQEASAGGTEAFF. As DNA, the CDR3 is TGCGCCAGCAGCCAAGAAGCTTCAGCAGGGGGCACTGAAGCTTTCTTT.

The gene calls are TRBV7-2 and TRBJ2-7; 9 nucleotides line up with TRBD2. Germline-derived CDR1 and CDR2 are SGHTA and FQGNSA. Trimming took 2 bases from V and 3 from J; bases not matched to a gene: 8. This CDR3 has 16 amino acids. In DNA form, the CDR3 reads TGTGCCAGCAGCTTAATGTCGGCACTAGCGGGCTACGAGCAGTACTTC. This encodes CASSLMSALAGYEQYF.